Presented here are 19 T cell receptor beta chains from one specimen sequenced in a study of T cells in localized non-small cell lung cancer. Using immunoSEQ multiplex PCR, the repertoire was profiled, and TCRdb retains in-frame clones only, with some absent. The repertoire holds under 9,000 clones, with about 90% as singletons. The material was peripheral blood, obtained before any cancer treatment. These receptors originate from a male donor at least 60 years old with stage III lung adenocarcinoma.

Details on this clone: The junction departs from the called germline gene at one end, perhaps through a read error. The rearrangement links TRBV10-3 to TRBJ1-2, with TRBD1 as a possible D gene (6 bases). CDR3 size: 12 residues. CDR1 is ENHRY, CDR2 SYGVKD, per germline. The CDR3 protein is CAISDLPPGHLF. CDR3 DNA: TGTGCCATCAGTGACCTTCCACCGGGACATCTCTTC.

The chain joins TRBV5-6 to TRBJ1-2; no clear D. The V and J ends lost 1 base and 8 bases respectively, with 15 bases between them. This CDR3 spans 14 amino acids. Per germline, CDR1 SGHDT and CDR2 YYEEEE. CDR3 residues: CASSLLWRPGGYTF. Here the CDR3 DNA reads TGTGCCAGCAGCTTGTTGTGGCGGCCCGGGGGCTACACCTTC.

The chain carries TRBV6-5 and TRBJ2-1; 7 nucleotides line up with TRBD1. Unmatched junction bases numbered 5, after V lost 6 bases and J lost 0 bases. Germline V lookup: CDR1 MNHEY, CDR2 SVGAGI. CDR3 length equals 15 residues. The CDR3 here is CASSPRDSSYNEQFF. CDR3 nucleotides: TGTGCCAGCAGCCCCCGGGACAGCTCCTACAATGAGCAGTTCTTC.

The gene calls are TRBV29-1 and TRBJ1-2; 7 nucleotides line up with TRBD1. This CDR3 region has 11 residues. Germline V gene data show CDR1 as SQVTM and CDR2 as ANQGSEA. J lost 8 bases, V lost 6 bases, and 6 bases had no gene match. The CDR3 loop reads CSVWTGVGYTF. The CDR3 region has the DNA TGCAGCGTCTGGACAGGAGTCGGCTACACCTTC. Full variable domain (missing parts from reference TRBV29-1 and TRBJ1-2): SAVISQKPSRDICQRGTSLTIQCQVDSQVTMMFWYRQQPGQSLTLIATANQGSEATYESGFVIDKFPISRPNLTFSTLTVSNMSPEDSSIYLCSVWTGVGYTFGSGTRLTVV.

The chain joins TRBV6-1 to TRBJ2-3; 7 bases line up with TRBD1. The V and J ends lost 5 bases and 6 bases, in that order; junction bases with no gene match: 5. The CDR3 loop spans 13 amino acids. Germline assignment: CDR1 MNHNS and CDR2 SASEGT. CDR3 loop: CASSIQTGDTQYF. The CDR3 DNA reads as TGTGCCAGCAGTATTCAGACAGGGGATACGCAGTATTTT.

The V and J genes are TRBV5-1 and TRBJ2-2; D unclear. Germline-derived CDR1 and CDR2 are SGHRS and YFSETQ. V was shortened by 0 bases and J by 6 bases, with 3 bases between the two germline ends. CDR3 size: 12 residues. For the CDR3, the DNA is TGCGCCAGCAGCTTGGAGGCCGGGGAGCTGTTTTTT. It is translated as CASSLEAGELFF.

The chain couples TRBV7-9 to TRBJ1-1, with 8 bases lining up with TRBD1. CDR1 SEHNR and CDR2 FQNEAQ come from the germline V gene (reference sequence). CDR3 length: 14 amino acids. V lost 5 bases to trimming and J lost 5 bases; unmatched junction nucleotides: 7. The CDR3: CASSPPDRGTEAFF. CDR3 DNA sequence: TGTGCCAGCAGCCCCCCCGACAGGGGAACTGAAGCTTTCTTT.

The chain combines TRBV5-1 with TRBJ2-1, with D perhaps assigned TRBD1 or TRBD2 (6 bases each). Germline values: CDR1 SGHRS, CDR2 YFSETQ. V gave up 4 bases and J gave up 6 bases, with 17 bases separating them. The CDR3 is 15 amino acids. CDR3 nucleotide sequence: TGCGCCAGCAGCATTGGGCAGGGGAGGTTCAATGAGCAGTTCTTC. Residues: CASSIGQGRFNEQFF. Full variable domain (rest looked up from reference TRBV5-1 and TRBJ2-1): KAGVTQTPRYLIKTRGQQVTLSCSPISGHRSVSWYQQTPGQGLQFLFEYFSETQRNKGNFPGRFSGRQFSNSRSEMNVSTLELGDSALYLCASSIGQGRFNEQFFGPGTRLTVL.

The chain employs TRBV5-8 and TRBJ2-7; D not certain. The V gene's germline CDR1 is SGHTS and CDR2 YDEGEE. Trimming pared 7 bases from V and 5 bases from J, leaving 16 bases between. This CDR3 is 13 amino acids long. Written as DNA, the CDR3 is TGTGCCAGCTCAAGGGTAAATGCGGACGAGCAGTACTTC. It is translated as CASSRVNADEQYF.

This clone was seen more than once but under ten times. The chain couples TRBV19 to TRBJ2-7, with 7 bases fitting TRBD1. V was pared by 7 bases and J by 6 bases, with 9 bases of the junction left unmatched. This CDR3 contains 13 residues. Germline values: CDR1 LNHDA, CDR2 SQIVND (reference sequence). DNA for the CDR3: TGTGCCAGTACTAGGGACAGCCGGGGCGAGCAGTACTTC. This codes for CASTRDSRGEQYF.

This clone was seen a handful of times. The sample contains more than one DNA sequence encoding this CDR3. The chain couples TRBV4-2 to TRBJ2-1; D might be TRBD2 (6 bases). Germline-derived CDR1 and CDR2 are LGHNA and YNFKEQ. The CDR3 has 16 residues. V lost 0 bases to trimming and J lost 0 bases, with 9 bases between them. CDR3 nucleotides: TGTGCCAGCAGCCAAGAGGCGACTAGCTCCTACAATGAGCAGTTCTTC. Translated: CASSQEATSSYNEQFF.

J is TRBJ2-1 and V is TRBV5-1, with D hard to call. Germline CDR1 is SGHRS and CDR2 is YFSETQ. The V gene lost 0 bases and the J gene lost 5 bases, with 9 bases spanning the gap. This CDR3 comprises 14 residues. CDR3 nucleotides: TGCGCCAGCAGCTTGGGGTCCCTGAACAATGAGCAGTTCTTC. Amino acids: CASSLGSLNNEQFF.

DNA of the CDR3: TGCGCCAGCAGCTTAGGACAGGGCTCAGATACGCAGTATTTT. Encoded protein: CASSLGQGSDTQYF. This chain joins TRBV5-1 and TRBJ2-3; 8 bases are a match to TRBD1. This CDR3 has 14 amino acids. V lost 2 bases to trimming and J lost 4 bases; unmatched junction nucleotides: 3. From germline, CDR1 is SGHRS and CDR2 YFSETQ.

This clone showed up just a few times. The CDR3 region is CASSLDGGTHYEQYF. The CDR3 DNA sequence: TGTGCCAGCAGCTTAGACGGGGGAACTCACTACGAGCAGTACTTC. This chain links TRBV11-2 with TRBJ2-7; tentatively, D is TRBD2 (6 bases). The germline gives CDR1 SGHAT, CDR2 FQNNGV. CDR3 length: 15 residues. V was cut by 0 bases and J by 3 bases, with 12 bases left in between.

The chain couples TRBV13 to TRBJ2-7, with a possible D match to TRBD1 (5 bases). Germline V gene sequence: CDR1 PRHDT, CDR2 FYEKMQ (reference sequence). The CDR3 length is 14 residues. Trimming stripped 2 bases from V and 4 bases from J, with 12 bases between. In DNA, the CDR3 is TGTGCCAGCAGCTTAAGTGGACAAGAGTACGAGCAGTACTTC. Its translation: CASSLSGQEYEQYF.

This clone was observed a handful of times. The rearrangement uses TRBV19 and TRBJ1-6; TRBD1 matches 9 bases. This CDR3 comprises 15 residues. Germline loops: CDR1 LNHDA, CDR2 SQIVND (reference sequence). J gave up 7 bases and V 5 bases, and 6 bases lay outside the gene matches. The CDR3 DNA is TGTGCCAGTAGTTTAACCGGGACAGGGAATTCACCCCTCCACTTT. It encodes CASSLTGTGNSPLHF.

The V call is TRBV11-3, the J call TRBJ2-5; D is possibly TRBD2 (6 bases). The V end lost 1 base, the J end lost 4 bases, and 13 bases lay between the germline ends. The length of the CDR3 is 15 residues. Germline CDR1 SGHNT, CDR2 YENEEA. The CDR3 loop is CASSLGGGLGETQYF. The CDR3 DNA follows: TGTGCCAGCAGCTTAGGAGGAGGGCTGGGAGAGACCCAGTACTTC.

V is TRBV5-1 and J is TRBJ1-1, with no clear D. The CDR3 loop spans 16 amino acids. CDR1 and CDR2 from the germline V gene are SGHRS and YFSETQ. V lost 4 bases to trimming and J lost 1 base, with 17 bases between them. CDR3 sequence (DNA): TGCGCCAGCAGCCTGGGCCTCGCCGTCTGGAACACTGAAGCTTTCTTT. Its translation: CASSLGLAVWNTEAFF.

The chain has TRBV11-3 and TRBJ2-1, with D unclear. The V gene's germline CDR1 is SGHNT and CDR2 YENEEA. The CDR3 runs 13 residues. Trimming removed 0 bases at V and 4 bases at J, with 4 bases between. The CDR3 bases are TGTGCCAGCAGCTTAGATGCATACAATGAGCAGTTCTTC. This codes for CASSLDAYNEQFF.